This T cell receptor beta chain was captured in a study of Tregs in tolerant kidney transplant recipients. This table comes from immunoSEQ multiplex PCR, and its TCRdb copy is limited to in-frame clones, with some not included. The sample lists tens of thousands of clones, approximately 93% occurring once. Study-level results: No direct test of biological reproducibility was done here. For some patients, primers changed over time, blocking nucleotide-level comparison.

On this clone: The antigen is not known.

Related graft donors supplied nonmyeloablative bone marrow transplants, and mixed chimerism was transient. CD4+CD25+CD127- Tregs, CD4+CD25- non-Tregs, CD4 and CD8 cells were sorted. Germline V gene data show CDR1 as LNHDA and CDR2 as SQIVND (reference sequence). The CDR3 sequence is 14 residues long. V dropped 1 base and J dropped 4 bases, with 10 bases sitting between them. The chain couples TRBV19 to TRBJ1-2, with D possibly TRBD1 on 6 matching bases. The specimen comprised CD4+ T cells from blood (PBMCs), sampled 12 months after the transplant. This receptor was taken from a human patient who received a combined kidney and bone marrow transplant. Some T cells may be graft donor cells. As DNA, the CDR3 is TGTGCCAGTAGTATAGTTGTCAGGGGCTATGGCTACACCTTC. Its protein is CASSIVVRGYGYTF.